This TCR beta chain is drawn from a study of blood T cell repertoires in COVID-19. Turning to the study itself: The analysed material was cDNA or gDNA that came from T cells, B-cell-depleted T cells, or PBMCs.

The germline V gene has CDR1 SGHNT and CDR2 YYREEE (reference sequence). V gave up 1 base and J gave up 5 bases; unmatched junction bases: 8. The CDR3 has 16 amino acids. Per the original data handling: Amplification of reference gene primers provided the estimated nucleated cell counts. Assay used: immunoSEQ multiplex PCR; TCRdb lists only in-frame clones, some missing. V and J calls and clone size are given by that table; D and trimming were obtained from the DNA. The sample carries about 310,000 clones, about nine tenths recorded once. The J gene is TRBJ2-3, the V gene TRBV5-4; 9 bases fit TRBD2. The sequenced material came from peripheral blood. The receptor was derived from a woman in her 30s with COVID-19, enrolled during active disease. This CDR3 reads CASSLPPAGGVDTQYF. CDR3 coding DNA: TGTGCCAGCAGCTTGCCCCCAGCGGGGGGAGTAGATACGCAGTATTTT.